These 9 T cell receptor beta chains originate from one sample sequenced in a study of PD-L1 blockade in urothelial cancer. Libraries were prepared by immunoSEQ multiplex PCR; TCRdb keeps only in-frame clonotypes and omits some of them. The sample records about 30,000 clones, 80% to 90% being singletons. Sequenced here: PBMCs, sampled around atezolizumab (anti-PD-L1) treatment. Receptors were obtained from a man aged 50-59 years with urothelial cancer.

V is TRBV7-9 and J is TRBJ1-4; 10 bases fit TRBD1. Germline CDR1 SEHNR, CDR2 FQNEAQ (reference sequence). The CDR3 loop spans 15 amino acids. V trimming: 6 bases; J trimming: 7 bases; junction bases outside the gene matches: 8. This chain's CDR3 is CASSTGTGAGEKLFF. The CDR3 DNA reads as TGTGCCAGCAGTACCGGGACAGGGGCCGGTGAAAAACTGTTTTTT.

The chain combines TRBV10-3 with TRBJ1-1, with D possibly matching TRBD1 (6 bases). Looked up from germline, CDR1 is ENHRY and CDR2 is SYGVKD. Trimming removed 10 bases at V and 3 bases at J, with 15 bases between. This CDR3 is 13 amino acids long. The CDR3 loop is CATSLNRDTEAFF. Written as DNA, the CDR3 is TGTGCCACCTCGCTCAACAGGGACACTGAAGCTTTCTTT.

CDR3 in DNA: TGTGCCAGCAGTTGGACGGGACACCCGGACGAAAAACTGTTTTTT. Translating it yields CASSWTGHPDEKLFF. This sequence joins TRBV6-5 and TRBJ1-4; D is possibly TRBD1 (6 bases). Deletions cut 4 bases from V and 8 bases from J, with 17 bases between. Germline values: CDR1 MNHEY, CDR2 SVGAGI. This CDR3 is 15 amino acids long.

The genes are TRBV19 and TRBJ2-3; 13 nucleotides align to TRBD2. This CDR3 is 14 amino acids long. In germline, CDR1 is LNHDA, CDR2 SQIVND (reference sequence). V lost 7 bases, J lost 6 bases, and 4 bases stayed unmatched. DNA for the CDR3: TGTGCCAGTATGACTAGCGGGGGGTTTGATACGCAGTATTTT. It yields the protein CASMTSGGFDTQYF.

V usage is TRBV7-2 and J usage is TRBJ2-1, with D possibly TRBD1 on 6 matching bases. Germline loops: CDR1 SGHTA, CDR2 FQGNSA. The length of the CDR3 is 14 residues. V lost 6 bases and J 4 bases, leaving 13 bases between the germline ends. CDR3 sequence reads: CASSSRQVYNEQFF. CDR3 in DNA: TGTGCCAGCAGTTCTCGACAGGTTTACAATGAGCAGTTCTTC.

This chain joins TRBV5-5 and TRBJ1-1, with D tentatively TRBD1 (5 bases). The V end lost 0 bases, the J end lost 5 bases, and 11 bases lay between the germline ends. Germline V lookup: CDR1 SGHKS, CDR2 YYEKEE (reference sequence). The CDR3 length is 14 residues. For the CDR3, the DNA is TGTGCCAGCAGCTTGGCCAGAAGGGGAACTGAAGCTTTCTTT. Residues: CASSLARRGTEAFF.

The chain employs TRBV6-5 and TRBJ1-1, with no clear D. Trimming removed 3 bases from V and 1 base from J, with 3 bases in between. The CDR3 totals 12 residues. Germline CDR1 reads MNHEY; CDR2 reads SVGAGI. The chain's CDR3 is CASSYRNTEAFF. The CDR3 nucleotides are TGTGCCAGCAGTTATAGGAACACTGAAGCTTTCTTT.

This clone was counted a single time. This sequence joins TRBV4-2 and TRBJ1-4, with D perhaps TRBD1 (5 bases). This CDR3 is built from 14 residues. CDR1 LGHNA and CDR2 YNFKEQ come from the germline V gene. V lost 0 bases and J lost 8, with 10 bases in between. DNA of the CDR3: TGTGCCAGCAGCCAAGAACAGGTACGAGAAAAACTGTTTTTT. Its protein product is CASSQEQVREKLFF.

The chain links TRBV7-2 to TRBJ1-3, with no clear D. Germline V gene sequence: CDR1 SGHTA, CDR2 FQGNSA. Trimming took 5 bases from V and 2 from J, leaving 13 bases between them. The CDR3 runs to 15 residues. For the CDR3, the DNA is TGTGCCAGCAGCCGCGACTCAGCCCCTGGAAACACCATATATTTT. Translation gives CASSRDSAPGNTIYF. The entire variable domain, with the rest obtained from reference TRBV7-2 and TRBJ1-3, is as follows: GAGVSQSPSNKVTEKGKDVELRCDPISGHTALYWYRQSLGQGLEFLIYFQGNSAPDKSGLPSDRFSAERTGGSVSTLTIQRTQQEDSAVYLCASSRDSAPGNTIYFGEGSWLTVV.